The next 30 T cell receptor beta chains were all read from a single sample in a study of T cells in Graves' hyperthyroidism and ophthalmopathy. Amplification of TCR beta CDR3 regions used RNA as the template. The study used the HTBI primer set for a first-round RT-PCR of the TCR CDR3. TCRdb independently ran MiXCR on the multiplex PCR reads; one entry per CDR3 protein. Among some 490,000 distinct CDR3 sequences listed, about 16% were seen once. Sequenced sample: blood. These receptors were taken from a woman aged 30 to 39 with Graves' ophthalmopathy.

V usage is TRBV19 and J usage is TRBJ1-5; 9 bases line up with TRBD1. Per the germline V gene, CDR1 is LNHDA and CDR2 is SQIVND (reference sequence). There are 14 residues in the CDR3. Trimming at V came to 3 bases and at J to 6 bases, leaving 3 bases not matched to a gene. CDR3 residues: CASSIGTGFQPQHF. For the CDR3, the DNA is TGTGCCAGTAGTATTGGGACAGGGTTTCAGCCCCAGCATTTT.

This clonotype was recorded at least ten times. The chain uses TRBV3-1 and TRBJ1-5; D is ambiguous. The CDR3 covers 14 residues. Trimming removed 2 bases from V and 6 bases from J, with 11 bases in between. Germline CDR1 reads LGHDT; CDR2 reads YNNKEL (reference sequence). The CDR3 DNA follows: TGTGCCAGCAGCCAAAAGGGTTTTGCTCAGCCCCAGCATTTT. Its translation: CASSQKGFAQPQHF.

This clonotype was seen a few times. The rearrangement links TRBV24-1 to TRBJ2-1, with D perhaps TRBD1 (5 bases). The V gene's germline CDR1 is KGHDR and CDR2 SFDVKD. The CDR3 runs to 12 residues. V lost 6 bases and J lost 7, with 9 bases in between. In DNA form, the CDR3 reads TGTGCCACCAGTCTGACAGAGAATGAGCAGTTCTTC. It encodes CATSLTENEQFF.

At least ten counts were recorded for this clonotype. V gene TRBV7-2 combines with J gene TRBJ1-3; D remains unclear. V dropped 2 bases and J dropped 0 bases, with 8 bases sitting between them. The CDR3 runs to 15 residues. CDR1 and CDR2 from the germline V gene are SGHTA and FQGNSA. Here the CDR3 reads CASSLSTFSGNTIYF. CDR3 DNA: TGTGCCAGCAGCTTAAGTACGTTCTCTGGAAACACCATATATTTT.

Ten or more counts support this clonotype. The chain joins TRBV28 to TRBJ1-3, with 7 bases aligning to TRBD1. Germline loops: CDR1 MDHEN, CDR2 SYDVKM. This CDR3 is 16 amino acids long. Trimming at V came to 4 bases and at J to 0 bases, leaving 6 bases not matched to a gene. The CDR3 nucleotides read TGTGCCAGCAGTTCCCCCGGGGACAGCTCTGGAAACACCATATATTTT. Translated, it gives CASSSPGDSSGNTIYF.

V usage is TRBV28 and J usage is TRBJ2-1; 8 bases match TRBD2. CDR1 is MDHEN, CDR2 SYDVKM, per germline. The CDR3 is made up of 16 amino acids. Unmatched junction bases numbered 7, after V lost 5 bases and J lost 1 base. The DNA for the CDR3 is TGTGCCAGCAGTCCGGCCGGGACTAGATCCTACAATGAGCAGTTCTTC. It encodes CASSPAGTRSYNEQFF.

This clonotype was observed at least ten times. The chain employs TRBV28 and TRBJ1-2; D call uncertain. Trimming left V 4 bases short and J 3 bases short, with 9 bases between. CDR1 MDHEN and CDR2 SYDVKM come from the germline V gene. There are 13 residues in the CDR3. The CDR3 here is CASSWGSDYGYTF. As DNA, the CDR3 is TGTGCCAGCAGTTGGGGTTCTGACTATGGCTACACCTTC.

With regard to this clonotype: A read error may explain this, as a much larger clone is one base away. This sequence joins TRBV3-1 and TRBJ2-7; D may be TRBD2 (6 bases). Germline V gene sequence: CDR1 LGHDT, CDR2 YNNKEL (reference sequence). CDR3 length: 16 residues. The chain's CDR3 is CASSQERAGRWYGQYF. The CDR3 coding sequence is TGTGCCAGCAGCCAAGAGAGGGCGGGACGTTGGTACGGGCAGTACTTC.

The chain recombines TRBV24-1 with TRBJ2-3; the D gene is possibly TRBD1 (6 bases). There are 16 residues in the CDR3. From germline, CDR1 is KGHDR and CDR2 SFDVKD. The V gene lost 4 bases and the J gene lost 4 bases, with 17 bases spanning the gap. Here the CDR3 reads CATSDSAGVGADTQYF. For the CDR3, the DNA is TGTGCCACCAGTGACTCCGCAGGGGTCGGGGCAGATACGCAGTATTTT.

There are many counts of this clonotype. J is TRBJ2-1 and V is TRBV29-1; a possible D gene is TRBD2 (7 bases). This CDR3 is built from 13 residues. The germline V gene encodes CDR1 SQVTM and CDR2 ANQGSEA. With 7 bases removed from V and 8 bases from J, the gap between germline ends came to 18 bases. The CDR3 bases are TGCAGCGGCGACGGGGGGCCATGGGATGAGCAGTTCTTC. This gives the protein CSGDGGPWDEQFF.

The rearrangement links TRBV11-2 to TRBJ2-1; 12 positions match TRBD2. There are 18 residues in the CDR3. Germline trimming cut 1 base from V and 7 bases from J; bases unmatched to any gene: 11. Germline V lookup: CDR1 SGHAT, CDR2 FQNNGV. CDR3 DNA sequence: TGTGCCAGCAGCTTAGGAGGACTAGCGGGAATTCGCCGGAATGAGCAGTTCTTC. Its translation: CASSLGGLAGIRRNEQFF.

This clonotype was recorded at least ten times. The chain combines TRBV28 with TRBJ2-7; 14 positions agree with TRBD2. CDR1 and CDR2 from the germline V gene are MDHEN and SYDVKM. J gave up 8 bases and V 7 bases, and 7 bases lay outside the gene matches. This CDR3 comprises 14 residues. The CDR3 spells CASKGGLAGVQQYF. In DNA form, the CDR3 reads TGTGCCAGCAAAGGGGGACTAGCGGGAGTCCAGCAGTACTTC.

This clonotype was detected ten times or more. The rearrangement joins TRBV18 to TRBJ1-1, with D perhaps matching TRBD1 (5 bases). Germline lookup yields CDR1 KGHSH and CDR2 LQKENI. Trimming removed 6 bases from V and 1 base from J, with 18 bases in between. The CDR3 spans 16 residues. The CDR3 sequence: CASSQLVRQGNTEAFF. CDR3 nucleotides: TGTGCCAGCTCGCAACTGGTTAGGCAGGGGAACACTGAAGCTTTCTTT.

This clonotype was seen at least ten times. The rearrangement links TRBV28 to TRBJ1-2, with D maybe TRBD1 (6 bases). Germline CDR1 MDHEN, CDR2 SYDVKM. The length of the CDR3 is 13 residues. V was trimmed by 8 bases and J by 4 bases, leaving 14 bases between them. In nucleotides, the CDR3 is TGTGCCAGCGTCGGACAGAGTTTCTATGGCTACACCTTC. Encoded protein: CASVGQSFYGYTF.

The rearrangement joins TRBV7-9 to TRBJ2-7, with D maybe TRBD2 (7 bases). Trimming removed 10 bases at V and 2 bases at J, with 12 bases between. This CDR3 has 12 residues. Germline V gene sequence: CDR1 SEHNR, CDR2 FQNEAQ (reference sequence). CDR3 sequence (DNA): TGTGCCATCGGGGAGGGGGCCTACGAGCAGTACTTC. Translating gives CAIGEGAYEQYF.

This clonotype was picked up a small number of times. V is TRBV5-1 and J is TRBJ2-4, with TRBD1 matching over 10 bases. The length of the CDR3 is 16 residues. Germline values: CDR1 SGHRS, CDR2 YFSETQ. The V segment lost 4 bases and the J segment 2 bases; nucleotides outside the gene matches: 6. This CDR3 is CASSPPGQGTKNIQYF. CDR3 DNA sequence: TGCGCCAGCAGCCCACCGGGACAGGGGACCAAAAACATTCAGTACTTC.

V usage is TRBV24-1 and J usage is TRBJ2-1, with 9 bases identical to TRBD1. The germline V gene encodes CDR1 KGHDR and CDR2 SFDVKD. V shed 2 bases and J 3 bases; nucleotides not matched to a gene: 10. The length of the CDR3 is 18 residues. DNA for the CDR3: TGTGCCACCAGTGATTCCAACCCCGGACAGGGGCACTACAATGAGCAGTTCTTC. Translated: CATSDSNPGQGHYNEQFF.

Here the CDR3 DNA reads TGTGCCAGCAGTTTATGGAAAGGGAAAATCAAAAACATTCAGTACTTC. Translated: CASSLWKGKIKNIQYF. This chain connects TRBV28 to TRBJ2-4; D unresolved. V lost 0 bases, J lost 3 bases, and 12 bases lay in between. The CDR3 has 16 amino acids. Germline V lookup: CDR1 MDHEN, CDR2 SYDVKM.

The chain employs TRBV7-3 and TRBJ2-3, with D perhaps matching TRBD1 or TRBD2 (5 bases each). This CDR3 spans 16 amino acids. V lost 5 bases to trimming and J lost 3 bases, with 18 bases between them. Germline lookup yields CDR1 SGHTA and CDR2 FQGTGA. The CDR3 loop reads CASSPTPRGGTDTQYF. CDR3 DNA: TGTGCCAGCAGCCCCACCCCTCGGGGCGGGACAGATACGCAGTATTTT. Full variable domain (outside the CDR3, taken from reference TRBV7-3 and TRBJ2-3): GAGVSQTPSNKVTEKGKYVELRCDPISGHTALYWYRQSLGQGPEFLIYFQGTGAADDSGLPNDRFFAVRPEGSVSTLKIQRTERGDSAVYLCASSPTPRGGTDTQYFGPGTRLTVL.

This clonotype was observed many times. The chain couples TRBV30 to TRBJ2-1, with D possibly being TRBD1 (5 bases). From germline, CDR1 is GTSNPN and CDR2 SVGIG (reference sequence). V lost 0 bases to trimming and J lost 5 bases, with 8 bases between them. This CDR3 has 13 amino acids. The CDR3, as DNA: TGTGCCTGGAGTGTCGCAGGGAACAATGAGCAGTTCTTC. Residues: CAWSVAGNNEQFF.

This clonotype was observed at least ten times. The chain uses TRBV29-1 and TRBJ1-1; D uncertain. The CDR3 runs to 11 residues. In germline, CDR1 is SQVTM, CDR2 ANQGSEA. Trimming stripped 8 bases from V and 4 bases from J, with 11 bases between. This CDR3 is CSPLRGTEAFF. CDR3 nucleotides: TGCAGCCCCCTAAGAGGCACTGAAGCTTTCTTT. Full variable domain (outside the CDR3, taken from reference TRBV29-1 and TRBJ1-1): SAVISQKPSRDICQRGTSLTIQCQVDSQVTMMFWYRQQPGQSLTLIATANQGSEATYESGFVIDKFPISRPNLTFSTLTVSNMSPEDSSIYLCSPLRGTEAFFGQGTRLTVV.

In its sample, this clonotype was seen many times. The V gene is TRBV20-1, the J gene TRBJ2-7; a possible D gene is TRBD2 (6 bases). The CDR3 has 14 amino acids. CDR1 is DFQATT and CDR2 is SNEGSKA in the germline V gene (reference sequence). V lost 0 bases to trimming and J lost 1 base, with 10 bases between them. CDR3 in DNA: TGCAGTGCTAGAGACTTCGCGGGATCCTACGAGCAGTACTTC. This codes for CSARDFAGSYEQYF.

V is TRBV19 and J is TRBJ1-5; TRBD1 aligns across 8 bases. CDR1 LNHDA and CDR2 SQIVND come from the germline V gene (reference sequence). The CDR3 has 13 amino acids. The junction had 0 bases not matched to a gene; V was cut back by 4 bases and J by 4 bases. The CDR3 sequence: CASSRDRNQPQHF. Here the CDR3 DNA reads TGTGCCAGTAGTAGGGACAGGAATCAGCCCCAGCATTTT.

This clonotype was observed a handful of times. The chain employs TRBV30 and TRBJ1-4; a possible D gene is TRBD1 (6 bases). Deletions cut 6 bases from V and 8 bases from J, with 19 bases between. The CDR3 has 14 residues. CDR1 and CDR2 from the germline V gene are GTSNPN and SVGIG (reference sequence). This CDR3 reads CACHKNRDKEKLFF. CDR3 in DNA: TGTGCCTGCCATAAGAACCGGGACAAAGAAAAACTGTTTTTT.

This clonotype has ten or more counts. The chain uses TRBV29-1 and TRBJ2-5; 7 bases line up with TRBD1. V shed 7 bases and J 2 bases; nucleotides not matched to a gene: 7. Germline CDR1 SQVTM, CDR2 ANQGSEA. The CDR3 totals 13 residues. Here the CDR3 reads CSGGQTNQETQYF. CDR3 coding DNA: TGCAGCGGGGGACAGACTAATCAAGAGACCCAGTACTTC.

The chain has TRBV19 and TRBJ1-1; 9 bases are a match to TRBD1. Germline CDR1 and CDR2: LNHDA and SQIVND (reference sequence). The CDR3 has 18 amino acids. After removal of 5 bases from V and 0 bases from J, the junction contained 13 bases not matched to a gene. The CDR3 DNA reads TGTGCCAGTAGTCGTCCGGGACAGGGTTTTGGGGTGAACACTGAAGCTTTCTTT. This sequence encodes CASSRPGQGFGVNTEAFF.

In its sample, this clonotype was seen a few times. The chain recombines TRBV6-2 or TRBV6-3 with TRBJ2-7; 13 nucleotides agree with TRBD2. The length of the CDR3 is 15 residues. Germline values: CDR1 MNHEY, CDR2 SVGEGT. Trimming took 5 bases from V and 2 from J; bases not matched to a gene: 3. CDR3 DNA sequence: TGTGCCAGCAGTGGACTAGCGGGAGACACCTACGAGCAGTACTTC. Amino acids: CASSGLAGDTYEQYF.

This clonotype was seen a handful of times. The chain has TRBV3-2 and TRBJ1-2; the table's TRBD1 call for D was not verified on the DNA. TRBV3-2 is a recognized pseudogene. This CDR3 contains 13 residues. Here the CDR3 DNA reads TGTGCCAGCAGGGACAGGGTATCTCAGCGCTACACCTTC. Its translation is CASRDRVSQRYTF.

This chain joins TRBV6-2 or TRBV6-3 and TRBJ2-7; D call uncertain. There are 12 residues in the CDR3. CDR1 and CDR2 from the germline V gene are MNHEY and SVGEGT. Trimming removed 7 bases from V and 4 bases from J, with 11 bases in between. This chain's CDR3 is CASNTLWYEQYF. CDR3 in DNA: TGTGCCAGCAATACCCTATGGTACGAGCAGTACTTC.

The sample holds a few counts of this clonotype. The chain is built from TRBV7-9 and TRBJ2-3; D is unclear. This CDR3 region has 17 residues. The ends were cut back, 4 bases at V and 1 base at J, with 18 bases in the middle. CDR1 is SEHNR and CDR2 is FQNEAQ in the germline V gene (reference sequence). The CDR3 region is CASSYPLIAVGTDTQYF. CDR3 sequence (DNA): TGTGCCAGCAGCTACCCCCTTATCGCGGTGGGCACAGATACGCAGTATTTT.